This T cell receptor beta chain was captured by sequencing in a study of early T cells in non-severe SARS-CoV-2 infection. Across the study: Sequencing input comprised bulk RNA from unsorted whole blood; chain pairing was not available.

Attachment of unique molecular identifiers was made to individual cDNA molecules. TCRdb analysed the 5' RACE reads with MiXCR anew, one entry per CDR3 protein. The sample holds around 23,000 distinct CDR3 sequences, around 4% seen once. The table lists this clonotype with a few counts. The TCR originated in an adult who was a healthcare worker with PCR-confirmed SARS-CoV-2 infection or an uninfected control (not recorded which). The source material was whole blood.

In nucleotides, the CDR3 is TGTGCCATCAGTGAGACAGGGTCTGGCTATAATTCACCCCTCCACTTT. This codes for CAISETGSGYNSPLHF. The chain joins TRBV10-3 to TRBJ1-6, with D possibly TRBD1 on 6 matching bases. The germline gives CDR1 ENHRY, CDR2 SYGVKD. The length of the CDR3 is 16 residues. V was shortened by 2 bases and J by 3 bases, with 11 bases between the two germline ends.